The clone carrying this T cell receptor (beta chain) came up once. Its matching antigen is unknown. The data stem from a study of cytomegalovirus exposure and HLA in healthy donors. Study as a whole: Among the roughly 400 genotyped donors, approximately 81% were placed in the Caucasian-associated ancestry cluster. Study results and caveats: An analysis that was carried out later associated 15,000 to 20,000 TCR beta sequences with HLA alleles at 0.05 false discovery rate.

This cohort consisted of healthy bone marrow donors. PCR primers comprised 60 Vbeta and 13 Jbeta primers. Using immunoSEQ multiplex PCR, the repertoire was profiled, and TCRdb retains in-frame clones only, with some absent. This sample has roughly 100,000 clones, with roughly three quarters found just once. CDR3 length: 14 residues. Trimming took 8 bases from V and 8 from J, leaving 21 bases between them. Germline V gene data show CDR1 as MDHEN and CDR2 as SYDVKM. The rearrangement uses TRBV28 and TRBJ1-2; TRBD1 might be the D (5 bases). The TCR originated in a woman aged 40 to 55 in good health and CMV-seronegative. Sequencing used PBMCs. The CDR3 region has the DNA TGTGCCAGCGTCCCCCGGGGGGACCTTACGGGCTACACCTTC. Its translation is CASVPRGDLTGYTF.